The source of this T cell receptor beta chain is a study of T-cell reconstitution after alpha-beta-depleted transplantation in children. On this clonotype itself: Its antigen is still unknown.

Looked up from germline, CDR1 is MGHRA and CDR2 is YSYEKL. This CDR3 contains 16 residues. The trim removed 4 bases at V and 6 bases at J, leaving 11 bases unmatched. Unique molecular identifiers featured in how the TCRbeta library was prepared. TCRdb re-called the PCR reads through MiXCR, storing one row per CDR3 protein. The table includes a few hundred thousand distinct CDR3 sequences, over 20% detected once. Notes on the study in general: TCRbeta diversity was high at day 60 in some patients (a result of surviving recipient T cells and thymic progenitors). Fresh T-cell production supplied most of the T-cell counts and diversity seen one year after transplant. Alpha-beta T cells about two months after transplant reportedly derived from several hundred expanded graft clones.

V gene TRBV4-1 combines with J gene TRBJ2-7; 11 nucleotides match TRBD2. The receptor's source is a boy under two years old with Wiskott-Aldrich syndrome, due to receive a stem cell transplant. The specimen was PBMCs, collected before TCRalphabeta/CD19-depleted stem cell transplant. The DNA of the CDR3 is TGCGCCAGCAGCCGTCAAGTATCTAGCGGGAGGCGCGAGCAGTACTTC. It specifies CASSRQVSSGRREQYF.